This entry features one T cell receptor beta chain sequence. This sample was included in a study of T cell responses to AZD1222 COVID-19 vaccine. Measured with immunoSEQ multiplex PCR; TCRdb has only the in-frame clones, and not every one. Of approximately 140,000 clones detected, more than 85% appear once; the ten largest clones hold 0.75% to 1%. This CDR3 region has 13 residues. The V end lost 6 bases, the J end lost 4 bases, and 10 bases lay between the germline ends. Germline CDR1 and CDR2: MNHEY and SVGEGT. Sequenced material: peripheral blood, taken on day 0 of MenACWY control vaccination. The clonotype originates from an adult in good health. V usage is TRBV6-2 or TRBV6-3 and J usage is TRBJ1-5; D possibly corresponds to TRBD1 (5 bases). The CDR3 DNA follows: TGTGCCAGCAGCCGGGACCGAAATCAGCCCCAGCATTTT. It is translated as CASSRDRNQPQHF.